The 30 T cell receptor beta chains below were found in one sample sequenced in a study of T cell responses to AZD1222 COVID-19 vaccine. Here immunoSEQ multiplex PCR was the method, and the copy in TCRdb shows in-frame clones only, minus some. The table records about 100,000 clones, approximately 91% of them present only once. This material consisted of peripheral blood, taken on day 0 of AZD1222 vaccination. These receptor sequences come from an adult in good health.

The chain has TRBV28 and TRBJ1-4, with D perhaps TRBD1 (5 bases). Trimming took off 6 bases at V and 4 bases at J, with 15 bases between the two ends. The CDR3 totals 15 residues. Germline V lookup: CDR1 MDHEN, CDR2 SYDVKM. CDR3 protein: CASRTAGRSNEKLFF. CDR3 nucleotide sequence: TGTGCCAGCAGGACCGCGGGACGGAGTAATGAAAAACTGTTTTTT.

The chain combines TRBV29-1 with TRBJ2-7; TRBD2 agrees at 10 bases. Germline assignment: CDR1 SQVTM and CDR2 ANQGSEA. The CDR3 has 15 amino acids. V trimming: 0 bases; J trimming: 2 bases; junction bases outside the gene matches: 4. The CDR3 region has the DNA TGCAGCGTTGAAGATGCTAGCGGGGGTACCTACGAGCAGTACTTC. It specifies CSVEDASGGTYEQYF.

The rearrangement uses TRBV7-9 and TRBJ1-3; TRBD1 matches 9 bases. The CDR3 is 15 residues long. The V and J ends lost 4 bases and 5 bases, in that order; junction bases with no gene match: 6. Per the germline V gene, CDR1 is SEHNR and CDR2 is FQNEAQ (reference sequence). CDR3 nucleotide sequence: TGTGCCAGCAGCTCCGGGACAGGGTACAGAAACACCATATATTTT. It is translated as CASSSGTGYRNTIYF.

This clone was observed a handful of times. The CDR3 sequence is CASRGRGGEGIGSNQPQHF. DNA for the CDR3: TGTGCCAGTAGGGGAAGAGGGGGAGAGGGTATAGGCAGCAATCAGCCCCAGCATTTT. The chain combines TRBV19 with TRBJ1-5; D might be TRBD1 (6 bases). Germline V lookup: CDR1 LNHDA, CDR2 SQIVND (reference sequence). The germline V and J ends were trimmed by 6 bases and 1 base, with 25 bases remaining between them. The CDR3 is 19 residues long.

V gene TRBV19 combines with J gene TRBJ1-2, with D possibly TRBD1 on 6 matching bases. The CDR3 covers 12 residues. V lost 4 bases and J 5 bases, leaving 8 bases between the germline ends. Germline values: CDR1 LNHDA, CDR2 SQIVND (reference sequence). In nucleotides, the CDR3 is TGTGCCAGTAGTACCGGACAGTATGGCTACACCTTC. Protein sequence: CASSTGQYGYTF.

This clone has more than one count but fewer than ten. The rearrangement uses TRBV27 and TRBJ2-5; D is uncertain. Germline CDR1 MNHEY, CDR2 SMNVEV (reference sequence). Trimming left V 3 bases short and J 5 bases short, with 13 bases between. The CDR3 is 14 amino acids. The CDR3 bases are TGTGCCAGCAGTTTGTTGAGTGTCGGGGAGACCCAGTACTTC. Its translation is CASSLLSVGETQYF.

This clone has just one count. The chain links TRBV5-1 to TRBJ1-4; D is unclear. The CDR3 contains 15 residues. V was clipped by 0 bases and J by 4 bases, with 10 bases between them. Germline V gives CDR1 SGHRS, CDR2 YFSETQ. CDR3 region: CASSLGQASNEKLFF. In nucleotides, the CDR3 is TGCGCCAGCAGCTTGGGGCAGGCCAGTAATGAAAAACTGTTTTTT.

The CDR3 DNA reads as TGTGCCAGCAGTCGGGACAGACACTACGAGCAGTACTTC. Translation: CASSRDRHYEQYF. This rearrangement joins TRBV27 to TRBJ2-7, with 7 bases that match TRBD1. The CDR3 contains 13 residues. V was clipped by 5 bases and J by 3 bases; unmatched bases: 4. Germline CDR1 is MNHEY and CDR2 is SMNVEV (reference sequence).

The V gene is TRBV29-1, the J gene TRBJ1-2; 8 bases are a match to TRBD1. Germline CDR1 is SQVTM and CDR2 is ANQGSEA. V lost 6 bases, J lost 8 bases, and 5 bases stayed unmatched. The CDR3 totals 11 residues. The CDR3 protein is CSVGTGEGYTF. CDR3 in DNA: TGCAGCGTGGGGACAGGCGAAGGCTACACCTTC. The complete variable domain, with remaining parts taken from reference TRBV29-1 and TRBJ1-2, reads SAVISQKPSRDICQRGTSLTIQCQVDSQVTMMFWYRQQPGQSLTLIATANQGSEATYESGFVIDKFPISRPNLTFSTLTVSNMSPEDSSIYLCSVGTGEGYTFGSGTRLTVV.

This chain joins TRBV28 and TRBJ1-4; 7 bases align to TRBD1. The CDR3 is made up of 16 amino acids. The trim removed 5 bases at V and 0 bases at J, leaving 6 bases unmatched. CDR1 MDHEN and CDR2 SYDVKM come from the germline V gene. The CDR3 here is CASSPDRDSTNEKLFF. The CDR3 DNA reads TGTGCCAGCAGTCCTGACAGGGACTCAACTAATGAAAAACTGTTTTTT.

The J gene is TRBJ2-3, the V gene TRBV7-9, with TRBD1 matching 8 bases. Per germline, CDR1 SEHNR and CDR2 FQNEAQ (reference sequence). The CDR3 totals 15 residues. V was pared by 8 bases and J by 6 bases, with 13 bases of the junction left unmatched. The CDR3 DNA reads as TGTGCCAGCGGCGTCGGGACAGGAGTCGCGGATACGCAGTATTTT. Amino acid sequence: CASGVGTGVADTQYF.

V usage is TRBV18 and J usage is TRBJ2-7; TRBD1 aligns across 7 bases. J was trimmed by 0 bases and V by 2 bases; bases with no gene match: 10. CDR3 length: 17 residues. Germline values: CDR1 KGHSH, CDR2 LQKENI. The CDR3 nucleotides are TGTGCCAGCTCACCAGCACGGGACAGCCTAAGCTCCTACGAGCAGTACTTC. As protein: CASSPARDSLSSYEQYF.

V usage is TRBV5-1 and J usage is TRBJ2-3; D is unresolved. V was pared by 0 bases and J by 2 bases, with 10 bases between. The CDR3 loop spans 15 amino acids. Per the germline V gene, CDR1 is SGHRS and CDR2 is YFSETQ. Here the CDR3 DNA reads TGCGCCAGCAGCTTGGAGGGCAAGTTCACAGATACGCAGTATTTT. Protein product: CASSLEGKFTDTQYF.

The rearrangement links TRBV5-1 to TRBJ1-1; D uncertain. The germline V gene has CDR1 SGHRS and CDR2 YFSETQ. The CDR3 extends over 14 amino acids. The ends were cut back, 2 bases at V and 4 bases at J, with 12 bases in the middle. In DNA form, the CDR3 reads TGCGCCAGCAGCTTTTTCGCCCTAGCCACTGAAGCTTTCTTT. It codes for CASSFFALATEAFF.

The rearrangement uses TRBV5-1 and TRBJ2-7; 7 bases map to TRBD1. Germline V gene data show CDR1 as SGHRS and CDR2 as YFSETQ. CDR3 size: 15 residues. Trimming took 5 bases from V and 0 from J; bases not matched to a gene: 8. The CDR3 DNA reads as TGCGCCAGCAGGCTCCGGGACAGCACCTCCTACGAGCAGTACTTC. Its protein is CASRLRDSTSYEQYF.

CDR3: CASSQEVAGGTYNEQFF. The CDR3 bases are TGCGCCAGCAGCCAAGAGGTGGCGGGAGGGACCTACAATGAGCAGTTCTTC. The chain is built from TRBV4-1 and TRBJ2-1, with TRBD2 matching 9 bases. CDR1 and CDR2 (germline): MGHRA, YSYEKL. V lost 0 bases and J lost 2; bases outside the gene matches: 5. The CDR3 spans 17 residues.

The chain uses TRBV28 and TRBJ2-7, with D possibly being TRBD2 (7 bases). CDR1 is MDHEN and CDR2 is SYDVKM in the germline V gene. The CDR3 sequence is 15 residues long. V was trimmed by 6 bases and J by 5 bases, leaving 20 bases between them. The CDR3 DNA reads as TGTGCCAGCAGCGAGGGGGGAGGGCCTTCTCACGAGCAGTACTTC. This sequence encodes CASSEGGGPSHEQYF. The full variable domain, with the rest looked up from reference TRBV28 and TRBJ2-7, is DVKVTQSSRYLVKRTGEKVFLECVQDMDHENMFWYRQDPGLGLRLIYFSYDVKMKEKGDIPEGYSVSREKKERFSLILESASTNQTSMYLCASSEGGGPSHEQYFGPGTRLTVT.

The chain recombines TRBV5-1 with TRBJ1-2; D not resolved. This CDR3 region has 13 residues. The V gene's germline CDR1 is SGHRS and CDR2 YFSETQ. Between the trimmed V and J ends, which lost 5 bases and 5 bases, there was a span of 13 bases. The CDR3 reads CASRPDYTYGYTF. CDR3 nucleotides: TGCGCCAGCAGGCCCGACTATACGTATGGCTACACCTTC.

CDR3 sequence: CASSRMGETQYF. For the CDR3, the DNA is TGCGCCAGCAGCCGAATGGGAGAGACCCAGTACTTC. V gene TRBV5-1 combines with J gene TRBJ2-5; no clear D. Germline assignment: CDR1 SGHRS and CDR2 YFSETQ. This CDR3 is 12 amino acids long. Between the trimmed V and J ends, which lost 4 bases and 4 bases, there was a span of 8 bases.

The V and J genes are TRBV7-9 and TRBJ1-5; D ambiguous. This CDR3 region has 12 residues. Per germline, CDR1 SEHNR and CDR2 FQNEAQ (reference sequence). Trimming left V 5 bases short and J 10 bases short, with 12 bases between. DNA for the CDR3: TGTGCCAGCAGCCACCTTGGTGACCCCCAGCATTTT. It encodes CASSHLGDPQHF.

This sequence joins TRBV24-1 and TRBJ2-5, with 8 bases aligning to TRBD2. Trimming took 5 bases from V and 2 from J; bases not matched to a gene: 6. Germline assignment: CDR1 KGHDR and CDR2 SFDVKD. The CDR3 has 15 amino acids. This CDR3 reads CATSVPGLEQETQYF. CDR3 sequence (DNA): TGTGCCACCAGTGTCCCGGGACTAGAGCAAGAGACCCAGTACTTC.

V and J are TRBV5-5 and TRBJ1-4; 8 nucleotides line up with TRBD1. The germline gives CDR1 SGHKS, CDR2 YYEKEE (reference sequence). The CDR3 has 17 residues. V lost 4 bases to trimming and J lost 2 bases; unmatched junction nucleotides: 10. The CDR3 protein is CASSPTGQGGTNEKLFF. CDR3 DNA: TGTGCCAGCAGCCCGACTGGACAGGGAGGCACTAATGAAAAACTGTTTTTT.

The rearrangement uses TRBV5-1 and TRBJ2-1; either TRBD1 or TRBD2 may fit D (5 bases each). The CDR3 is 15 amino acids. The V gene lost 1 base and the J gene lost 2 bases, with 10 bases spanning the gap. Germline-derived CDR1 and CDR2 are SGHRS and YFSETQ. The CDR3 protein is CASSLRLGAYNEQFF. Here the CDR3 DNA reads TGCGCCAGCAGCTTGAGACTGGGGGCCTACAATGAGCAGTTCTTC.

In DNA form, the CDR3 reads TGCGCCAGCAGCCCCGAGACTCGGGAGCAGTACTTC. It encodes CASSPETREQYF. The rearrangement links TRBV5-1 to TRBJ2-7, with D hard to call. This CDR3 is 12 amino acids long. CDR1 and CDR2 from the germline V gene are SGHRS and YFSETQ. V lost 4 bases and J lost 7, with 12 bases in between.

The rearrangement links TRBV27 to TRBJ1-5; D gene unclear. CDR1 MNHEY and CDR2 SMNVEV come from the germline V gene (reference sequence). This CDR3 is built from 12 residues. V was pared by 5 bases and J by 3 bases, with 5 bases between. This chain's CDR3 is CASSPPNQPQHF. CDR3 coding DNA: TGTGCCAGCAGTCCGCCCAATCAGCCCCAGCATTTT.

The CDR3 region is CASSLEDGPGKYTEAFF. For the CDR3, the DNA is TGTGCCAGCAGTTTAGAGGATGGTCCCGGTAAGTACACTGAAGCTTTCTTT. The V and J genes are TRBV27 and TRBJ1-1; D gene ambiguous. Germline CDR1 and CDR2: MNHEY and SMNVEV (reference sequence). Trimming removed 2 bases from V and 3 bases from J, with 19 bases in between. The CDR3 has 17 amino acids.

CDR3 in DNA: TGTGCCAGCAGCAAACAAGGGGACTATGGCTACACCTTC. Translation: CASSKQGDYGYTF. The chain uses TRBV27 and TRBJ1-2; tentative D call: TRBD1 (5 bases). The CDR3 covers 13 residues. The V end was cut by 6 bases, the J end by 3 bases, with 11 bases between. CDR1 and CDR2 (germline): MNHEY, SMNVEV (reference sequence).

V usage is TRBV3-1 (or the pseudogene TRBV3-2) and J usage is TRBJ1-1; D call uncertain. CDR3 size: 16 residues. V was shortened by 4 bases and J by 3 bases, with 18 bases between the two germline ends. CDR1 and CDR2 from the germline V gene are LGHDT and YNNKEL (reference sequence). CDR3 DNA: TGTGCCAGCAGCCCTTCGGAACTAGGGAGGGACACTGAAGCTTTCTTT. It encodes CASSPSELGRDTEAFF.

V usage is TRBV3-1 (or the pseudogene TRBV3-2) and J usage is TRBJ2-1; D unresolved. With 1 base removed from V and 3 bases from J, the gap between germline ends came to 13 bases. The length of the CDR3 is 16 residues. Germline assignment: CDR1 LGHDT and CDR2 YNNKEL (reference sequence). CDR3 in amino acids: CASSQGSPTDYNEQFF. Here the CDR3 DNA reads TGTGCCAGCAGCCAAGGGTCACCCACGGACTACAATGAGCAGTTCTTC.

The rearrangement joins TRBV6-5 to TRBJ2-7; TRBD2 agrees at 14 bases. V lost 7 bases and J lost 5; bases outside the gene matches: 7. CDR1 and CDR2 (germline): MNHEY, SVGAGI. This CDR3 region has 15 residues. CDR3 nucleotides: TGTGCCAGCACTCCGGGACTAGCGGGAGATAACGAGCAGTACTTC. Protein sequence: CASTPGLAGDNEQYF.